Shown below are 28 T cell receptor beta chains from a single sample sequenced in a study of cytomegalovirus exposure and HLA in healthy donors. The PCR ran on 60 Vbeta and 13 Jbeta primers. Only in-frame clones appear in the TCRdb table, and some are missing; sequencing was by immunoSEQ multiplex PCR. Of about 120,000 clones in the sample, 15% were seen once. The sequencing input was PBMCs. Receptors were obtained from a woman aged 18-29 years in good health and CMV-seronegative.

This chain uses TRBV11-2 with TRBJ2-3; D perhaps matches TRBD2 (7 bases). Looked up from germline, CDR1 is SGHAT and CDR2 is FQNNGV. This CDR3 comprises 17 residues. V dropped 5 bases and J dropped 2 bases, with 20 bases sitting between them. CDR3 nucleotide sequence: TGTGCCAGCAGCGCAGGGTCGCGGGGGCAACACACAGATACGCAGTATTTT. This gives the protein CASSAGSRGQHTDTQYF.

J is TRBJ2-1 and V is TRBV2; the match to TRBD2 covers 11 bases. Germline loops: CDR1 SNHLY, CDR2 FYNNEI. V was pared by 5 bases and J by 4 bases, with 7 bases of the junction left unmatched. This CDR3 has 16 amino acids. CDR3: CASSPTSGRRYNEQFF. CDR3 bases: TGTGCCAGCAGTCCCACTAGCGGGAGAAGGTACAATGAGCAGTTCTTC.

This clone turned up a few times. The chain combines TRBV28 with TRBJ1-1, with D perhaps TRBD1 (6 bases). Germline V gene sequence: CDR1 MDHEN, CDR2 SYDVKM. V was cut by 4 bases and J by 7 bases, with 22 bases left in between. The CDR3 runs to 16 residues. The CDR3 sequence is CASSSYSVPGQSEAFF. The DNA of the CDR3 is TGTGCCAGCAGTTCATATTCCGTCCCCGGACAGAGTGAAGCTTTCTTT.

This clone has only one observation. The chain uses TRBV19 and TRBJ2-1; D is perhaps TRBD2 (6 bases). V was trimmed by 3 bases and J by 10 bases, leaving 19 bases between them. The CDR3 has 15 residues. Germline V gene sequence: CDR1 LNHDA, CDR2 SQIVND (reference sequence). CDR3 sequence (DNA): TGTGCCAGTAGTATCCAGGCTAGCGTGGCCCGGGAGCAGTTCTTC. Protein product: CASSIQASVAREQFF.

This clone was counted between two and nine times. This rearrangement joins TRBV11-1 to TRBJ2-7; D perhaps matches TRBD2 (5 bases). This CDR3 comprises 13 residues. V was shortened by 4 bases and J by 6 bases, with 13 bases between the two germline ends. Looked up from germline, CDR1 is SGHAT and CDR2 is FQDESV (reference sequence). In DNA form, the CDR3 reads TGTGCCAGCAGCTCCACACTTGAGGGCGAGCAGTACTTC. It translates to CASSSTLEGEQYF.

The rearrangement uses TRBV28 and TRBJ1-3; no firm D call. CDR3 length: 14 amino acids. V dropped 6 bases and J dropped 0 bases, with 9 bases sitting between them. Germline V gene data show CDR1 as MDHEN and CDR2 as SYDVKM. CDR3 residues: CASSSGPSGNTIYF. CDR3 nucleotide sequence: TGTGCCAGCAGCAGTGGGCCCTCTGGAAACACCATATATTTT.

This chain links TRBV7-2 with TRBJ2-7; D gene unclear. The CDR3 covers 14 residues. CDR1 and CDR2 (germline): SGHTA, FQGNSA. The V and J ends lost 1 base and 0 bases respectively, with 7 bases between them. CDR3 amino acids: CASSLGPSSYEQYF. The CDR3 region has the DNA TGTGCCAGCAGCTTAGGACCTAGCTCCTACGAGCAGTACTTC.

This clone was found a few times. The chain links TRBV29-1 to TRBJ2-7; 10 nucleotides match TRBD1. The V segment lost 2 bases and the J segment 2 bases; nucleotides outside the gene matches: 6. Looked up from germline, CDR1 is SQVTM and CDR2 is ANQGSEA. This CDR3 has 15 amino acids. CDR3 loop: CSVESEGTGAYEQYF. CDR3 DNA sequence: TGCAGCGTTGAAAGTGAGGGGACAGGGGCCTACGAGCAGTACTTC.

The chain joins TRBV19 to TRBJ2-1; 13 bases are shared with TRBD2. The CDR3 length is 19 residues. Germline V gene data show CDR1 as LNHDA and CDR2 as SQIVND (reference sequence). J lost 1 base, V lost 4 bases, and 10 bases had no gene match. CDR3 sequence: CASSTLPGLAGISYNEQFF. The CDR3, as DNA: TGTGCCAGTAGTACATTGCCGGGACTAGCGGGAATATCCTACAATGAGCAGTTCTTC.

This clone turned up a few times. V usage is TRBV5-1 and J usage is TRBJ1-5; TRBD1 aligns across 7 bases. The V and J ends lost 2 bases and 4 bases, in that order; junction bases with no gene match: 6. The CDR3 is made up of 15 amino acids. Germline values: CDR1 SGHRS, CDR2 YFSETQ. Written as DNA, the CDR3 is TGCGCCAGCAGCTTCACAGGGGATGGGAATCAGCCCCAGCATTTT. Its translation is CASSFTGDGNQPQHF.

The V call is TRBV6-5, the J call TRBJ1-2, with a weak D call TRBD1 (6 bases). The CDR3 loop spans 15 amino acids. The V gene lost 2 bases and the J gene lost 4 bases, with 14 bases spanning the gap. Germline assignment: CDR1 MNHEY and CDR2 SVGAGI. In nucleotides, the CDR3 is TGTGCCAGCAGTTACACTACCACAGGGAGCTATGGCTACACCTTC. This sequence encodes CASSYTTTGSYGYTF.

The DNA of the CDR3 is TGTGCCAGCAGCTTAGCGAACAGCCAAGAGACCCAGTACTTC. Its translation: CASSLANSQETQYF. The chain joins TRBV7-8 to TRBJ2-5, with no clear D. Germline CDR1 and CDR2: SGHVS and FQNEAQ. The length of the CDR3 is 14 residues. The V gene lost 0 bases and the J gene lost 1 base, with 6 bases spanning the gap. Supplemented by reference TRBV7-8 and TRBJ2-5, the full variable domain reads GAGVSQSPRYKVAKRGQDVALRCDPISGHVSLFWYQQALGQGPEFLTYFQNEAQLDKSGLPSDRFFAERPEGSVSTLKIQRTQQEDSAVYLCASSLANSQETQYFGPGTRLLVL.

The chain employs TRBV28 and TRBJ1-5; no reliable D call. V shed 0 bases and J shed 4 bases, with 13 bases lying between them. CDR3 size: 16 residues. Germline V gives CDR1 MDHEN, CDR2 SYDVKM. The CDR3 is CASSLWEGMGNQPQHF. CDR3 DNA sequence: TGTGCCAGCAGTTTATGGGAGGGCATGGGGAATCAGCCCCAGCATTTT.

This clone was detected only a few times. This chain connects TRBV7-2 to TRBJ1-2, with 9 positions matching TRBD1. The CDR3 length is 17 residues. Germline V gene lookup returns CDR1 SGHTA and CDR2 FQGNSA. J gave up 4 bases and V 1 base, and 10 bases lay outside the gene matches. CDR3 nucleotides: TGTGCCAGCAGCTTAGAAAGGCCGGGACAGGGACTCTATGGCTACACCTTC. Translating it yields CASSLERPGQGLYGYTF.

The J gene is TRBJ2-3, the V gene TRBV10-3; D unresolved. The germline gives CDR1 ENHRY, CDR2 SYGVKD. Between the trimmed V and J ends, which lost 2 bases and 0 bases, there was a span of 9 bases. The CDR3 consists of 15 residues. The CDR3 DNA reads TGTGCCATCAGTGAGGGCGGATATAGCACAGATACGCAGTATTTT. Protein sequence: CAISEGGYSTDTQYF.

The CDR3 region has the DNA TGTGCCAGCAGCCTTATTAGCGGGGGGGCCGGAGATACGCAGTATTTT. It codes for CASSLISGGAGDTQYF. The chain joins TRBV4-2 to TRBJ2-3; 11 nucleotides line up with TRBD2. The CDR3 covers 16 residues. Germline values: CDR1 LGHNA, CDR2 YNFKEQ. The trim removed 4 bases at V and 5 bases at J, leaving 8 bases unmatched.

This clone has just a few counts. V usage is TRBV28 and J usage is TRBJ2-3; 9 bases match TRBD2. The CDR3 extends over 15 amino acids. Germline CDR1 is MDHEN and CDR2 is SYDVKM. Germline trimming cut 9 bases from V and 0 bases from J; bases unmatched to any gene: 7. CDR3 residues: CASKRLAASTDTQYF. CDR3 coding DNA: TGTGCCAGTAAACGACTAGCGGCTAGCACAGATACGCAGTATTTT.

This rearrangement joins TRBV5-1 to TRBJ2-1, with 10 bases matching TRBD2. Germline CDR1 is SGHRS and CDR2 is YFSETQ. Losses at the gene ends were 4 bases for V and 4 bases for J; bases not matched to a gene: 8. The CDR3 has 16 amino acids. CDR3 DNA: TGCGCCAGCAGCCCGGAGGTAGCGGGGGGTTACAATGAGCAGTTCTTC. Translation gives CASSPEVAGGYNEQFF.

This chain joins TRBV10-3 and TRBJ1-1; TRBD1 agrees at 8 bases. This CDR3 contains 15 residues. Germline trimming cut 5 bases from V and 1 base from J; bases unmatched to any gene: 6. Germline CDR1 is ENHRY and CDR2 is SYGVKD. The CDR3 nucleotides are TGTGCCATCAGTATTAGGACAGGGAGGAACACTGAAGCTTTCTTT. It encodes CAISIRTGRNTEAFF.

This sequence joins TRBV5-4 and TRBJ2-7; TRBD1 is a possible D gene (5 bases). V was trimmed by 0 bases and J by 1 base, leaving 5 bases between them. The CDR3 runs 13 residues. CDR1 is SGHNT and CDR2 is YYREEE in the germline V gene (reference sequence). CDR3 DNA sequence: TGTGCCAGCAGCTTGGGACAGTCCTACGAGCAGTACTTC. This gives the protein CASSLGQSYEQYF.

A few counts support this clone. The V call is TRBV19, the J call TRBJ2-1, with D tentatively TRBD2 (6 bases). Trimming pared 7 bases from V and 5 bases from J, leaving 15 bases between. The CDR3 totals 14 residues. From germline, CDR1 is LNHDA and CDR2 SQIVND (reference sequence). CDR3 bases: TGTGCCAGTACGGAGGGCCGTAGGCACAATGAGCAGTTCTTC. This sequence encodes CASTEGRRHNEQFF.

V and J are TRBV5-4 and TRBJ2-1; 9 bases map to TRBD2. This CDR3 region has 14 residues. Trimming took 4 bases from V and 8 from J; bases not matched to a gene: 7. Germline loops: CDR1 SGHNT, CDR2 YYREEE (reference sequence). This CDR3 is CASSPWRGGDEQFF. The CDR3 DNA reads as TGTGCCAGCAGCCCCTGGCGGGGGGGCGATGAGCAGTTCTTC.

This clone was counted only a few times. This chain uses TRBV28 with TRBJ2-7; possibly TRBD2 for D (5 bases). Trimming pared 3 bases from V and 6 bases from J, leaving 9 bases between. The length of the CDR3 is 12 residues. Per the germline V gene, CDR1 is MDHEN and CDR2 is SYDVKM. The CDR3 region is CASSLGGSEQYF. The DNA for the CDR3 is TGTGCCAGCAGTTTGGGCGGGTCCGAGCAGTACTTC.

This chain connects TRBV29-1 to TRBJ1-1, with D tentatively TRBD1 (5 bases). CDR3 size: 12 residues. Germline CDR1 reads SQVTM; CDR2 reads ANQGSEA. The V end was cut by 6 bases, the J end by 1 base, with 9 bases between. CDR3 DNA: TGCAGCGTGGGTACAGGGAACACTGAAGCTTTCTTT. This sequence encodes CSVGTGNTEAFF.

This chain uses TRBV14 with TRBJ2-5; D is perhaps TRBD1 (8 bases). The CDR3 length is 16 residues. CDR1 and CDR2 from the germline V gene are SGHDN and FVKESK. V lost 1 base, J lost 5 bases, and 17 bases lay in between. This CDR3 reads CASSQARQGRGETQYF. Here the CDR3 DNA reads TGTGCCAGCAGCCAAGCCAGACAGGGGAGGGGGGAGACCCAGTACTTC.

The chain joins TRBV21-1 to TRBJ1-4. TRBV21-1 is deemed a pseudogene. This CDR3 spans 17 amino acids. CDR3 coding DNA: TGTGCCAGCAGCAACGGGGGTCTCAGGATGTCCCATGAAAAACTGTTTTTT. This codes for CASSNGGLRMSHEKLFF.

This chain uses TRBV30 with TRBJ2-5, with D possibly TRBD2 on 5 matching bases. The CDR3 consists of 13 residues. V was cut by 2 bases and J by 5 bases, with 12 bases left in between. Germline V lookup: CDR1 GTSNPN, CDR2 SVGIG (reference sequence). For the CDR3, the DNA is TGTGCCTGGAGTTTGGCTCCGGGGGAGACCCAGTACTTC. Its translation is CAWSLAPGETQYF.

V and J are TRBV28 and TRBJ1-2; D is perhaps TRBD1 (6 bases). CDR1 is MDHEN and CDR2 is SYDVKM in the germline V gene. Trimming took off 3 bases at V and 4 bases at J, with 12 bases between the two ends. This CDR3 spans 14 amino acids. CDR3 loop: CASSFQGSGYGYTF. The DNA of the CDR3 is TGTGCCAGCAGTTTTCAGGGGTCGGGCTATGGCTACACCTTC.